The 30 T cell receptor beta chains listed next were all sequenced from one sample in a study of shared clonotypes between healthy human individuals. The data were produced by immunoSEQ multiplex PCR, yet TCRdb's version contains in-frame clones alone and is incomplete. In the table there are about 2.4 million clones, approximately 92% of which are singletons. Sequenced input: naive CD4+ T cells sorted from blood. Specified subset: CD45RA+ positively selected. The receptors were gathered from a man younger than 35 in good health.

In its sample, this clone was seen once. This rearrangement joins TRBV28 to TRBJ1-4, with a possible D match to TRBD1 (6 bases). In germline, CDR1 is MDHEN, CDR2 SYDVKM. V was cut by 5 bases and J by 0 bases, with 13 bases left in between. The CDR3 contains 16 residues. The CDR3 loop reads CASSRQDVATNEKLFF. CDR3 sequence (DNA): TGTGCCAGCAGTAGACAGGACGTTGCAACTAATGAAAAACTGTTTTTT.

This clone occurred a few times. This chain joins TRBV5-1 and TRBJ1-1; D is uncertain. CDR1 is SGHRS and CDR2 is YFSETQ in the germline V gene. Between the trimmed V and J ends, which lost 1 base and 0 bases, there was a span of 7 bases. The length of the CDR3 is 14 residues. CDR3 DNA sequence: TGCGCCAGCAGCTTGAGCATACTGAACACTGAAGCTTTCTTT. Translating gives CASSLSILNTEAFF.

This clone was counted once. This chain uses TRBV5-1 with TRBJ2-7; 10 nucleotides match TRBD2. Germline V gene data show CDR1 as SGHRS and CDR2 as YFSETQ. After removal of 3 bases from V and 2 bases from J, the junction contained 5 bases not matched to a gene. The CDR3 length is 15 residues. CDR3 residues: CASSSGTSATYEQYF. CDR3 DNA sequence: TGCGCCAGCAGCTCCGGGACTAGCGCTACCTACGAGCAGTACTTC.

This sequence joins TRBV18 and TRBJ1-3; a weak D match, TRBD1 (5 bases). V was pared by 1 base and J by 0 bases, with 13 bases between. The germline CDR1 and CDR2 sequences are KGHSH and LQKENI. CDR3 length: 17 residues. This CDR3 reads CASSPLGGQHSGNTIYF. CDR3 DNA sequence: TGTGCCAGCTCACCACTGGGAGGACAACACTCTGGAAACACCATATATTTT.

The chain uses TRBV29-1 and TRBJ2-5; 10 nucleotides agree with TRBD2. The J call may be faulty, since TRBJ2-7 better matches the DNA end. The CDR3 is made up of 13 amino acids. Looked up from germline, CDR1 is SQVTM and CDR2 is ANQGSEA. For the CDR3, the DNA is TGCTCGGGGGCTAGCGGGAGTTCCTACGAGCAGTACTTC. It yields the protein CSGASGSSYEQYF.

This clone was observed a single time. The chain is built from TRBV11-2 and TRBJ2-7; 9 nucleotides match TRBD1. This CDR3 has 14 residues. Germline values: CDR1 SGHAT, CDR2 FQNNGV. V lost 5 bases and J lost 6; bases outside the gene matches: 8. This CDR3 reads CASSMTGGNGEQYF. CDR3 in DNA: TGTGCCAGCAGCATGACAGGGGGAAACGGCGAGCAGTACTTC. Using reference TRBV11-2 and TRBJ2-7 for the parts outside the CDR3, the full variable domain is EAGVAQSPRYKIIEKRQSVAFWCNPISGHATLYWYQQILGQGPKLLIQFQNNGVVDDSQLPKDRFSAERLKGVDSTLKIQPAKLEDSAVYLCASSMTGGNGEQYFGPGTRLTVT.

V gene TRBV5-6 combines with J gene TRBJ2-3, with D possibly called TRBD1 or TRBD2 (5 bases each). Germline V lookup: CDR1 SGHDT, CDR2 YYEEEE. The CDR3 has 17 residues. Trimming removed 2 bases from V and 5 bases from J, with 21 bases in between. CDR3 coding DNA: TGTGCCAGCAGCTTAATTCTTTCTTGGGGGAGAGAAGATACGCAGTATTTT. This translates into CASSLILSWGREDTQYF.

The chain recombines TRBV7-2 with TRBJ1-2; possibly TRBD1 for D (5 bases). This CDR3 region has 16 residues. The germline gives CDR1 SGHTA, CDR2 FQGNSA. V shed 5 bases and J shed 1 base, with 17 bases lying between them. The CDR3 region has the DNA TGTGCCAGCAGCCCCCTTGGGACCTTTTATAACTATGGCTACACCTTC. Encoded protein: CASSPLGTFYNYGYTF.

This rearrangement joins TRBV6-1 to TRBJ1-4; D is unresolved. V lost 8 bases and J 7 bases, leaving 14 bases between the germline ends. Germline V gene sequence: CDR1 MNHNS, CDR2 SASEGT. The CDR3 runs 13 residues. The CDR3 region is CASDREVGEKLFF. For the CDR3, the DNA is TGTGCCAGCGATCGGGAGGTCGGTGAAAAACTGTTTTTT.

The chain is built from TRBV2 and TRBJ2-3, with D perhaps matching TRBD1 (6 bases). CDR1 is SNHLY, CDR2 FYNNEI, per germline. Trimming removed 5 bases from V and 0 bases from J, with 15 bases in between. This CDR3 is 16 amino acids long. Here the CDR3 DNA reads TGTGCCAGCAGTTCCAGGGGTGGAGCTAGCACAGATACGCAGTATTTT. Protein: CASSSRGGASTDTQYF.

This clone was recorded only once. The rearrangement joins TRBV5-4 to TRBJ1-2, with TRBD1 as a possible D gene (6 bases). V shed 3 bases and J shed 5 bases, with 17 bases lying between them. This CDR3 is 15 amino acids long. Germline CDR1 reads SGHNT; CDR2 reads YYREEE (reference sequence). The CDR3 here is CASSYRGGVWYGYTF. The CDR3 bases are TGTGCCAGCAGCTACCGAGGGGGGGTATGGTATGGCTACACCTTC.

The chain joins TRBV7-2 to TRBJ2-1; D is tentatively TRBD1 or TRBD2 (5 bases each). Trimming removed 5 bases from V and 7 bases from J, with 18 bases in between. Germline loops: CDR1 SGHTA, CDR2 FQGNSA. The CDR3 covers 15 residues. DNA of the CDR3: TGTGCCAGCAGCCCAGAAGCGTACAGGACTAATGAGCAGTTCTTC. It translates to CASSPEAYRTNEQFF.

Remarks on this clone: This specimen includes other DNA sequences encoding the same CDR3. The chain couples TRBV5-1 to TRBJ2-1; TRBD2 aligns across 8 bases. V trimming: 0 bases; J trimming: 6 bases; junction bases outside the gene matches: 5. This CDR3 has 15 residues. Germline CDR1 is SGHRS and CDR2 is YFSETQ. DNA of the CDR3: TGCGCCAGCAGCTTGGCCGTAGCGGGAACCAATGAGCAGTTCTTC. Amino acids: CASSLAVAGTNEQFF.

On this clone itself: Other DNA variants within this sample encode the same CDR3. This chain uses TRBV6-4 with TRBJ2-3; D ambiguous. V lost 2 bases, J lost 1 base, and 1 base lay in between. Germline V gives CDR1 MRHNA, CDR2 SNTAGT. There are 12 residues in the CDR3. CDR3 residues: CASSDGTDTQYF. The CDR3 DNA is TGTGCCAGCAGTGACGGCACAGATACGCAGTATTTT.

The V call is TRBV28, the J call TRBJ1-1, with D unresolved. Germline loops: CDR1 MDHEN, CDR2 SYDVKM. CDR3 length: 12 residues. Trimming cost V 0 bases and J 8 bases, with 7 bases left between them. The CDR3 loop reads CASSLWGLEAFF. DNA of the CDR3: TGTGCCAGCAGTTTATGGGGCTTAGAAGCTTTCTTT. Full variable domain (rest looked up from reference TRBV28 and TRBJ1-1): DVKVTQSSRYLVKRTGEKVFLECVQDMDHENMFWYRQDPGLGLRLIYFSYDVKMKEKGDIPEGYSVSREKKERFSLILESASTNQTSMYLCASSLWGLEAFFGQGTRLTVV.

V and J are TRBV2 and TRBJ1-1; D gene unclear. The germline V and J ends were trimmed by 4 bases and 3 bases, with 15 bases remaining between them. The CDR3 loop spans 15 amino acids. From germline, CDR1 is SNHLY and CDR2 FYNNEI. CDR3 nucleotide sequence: TGTGCCAGCAGTGGGGGTACCTACGATTACACTGAAGCTTTCTTT. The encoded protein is CASSGGTYDYTEAFF. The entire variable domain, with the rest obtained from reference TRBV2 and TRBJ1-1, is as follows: EPEVTQTPSHQVTQMGQEVILRCVPISNHLYFYWYRQILGQKVEFLVSFYNNEISEKSEIFDDQFSVERPDGSNFTLKIRSTKLEDSAMYFCASSGGTYDYTEAFFGQGTRLTVV.

The DNA for the CDR3 is TGTGAGGGGGACGGCTACCAAGAGACCCAGTACTTC. Its translation is CEGDGYQETQYF. The V and J genes are TRBV5-4 and TRBJ2-5; a possible D gene is TRBD1 (6 bases). The length of the CDR3 is 12 residues. Germline CDR1 and CDR2: SGHNT and YYREEE (reference sequence).

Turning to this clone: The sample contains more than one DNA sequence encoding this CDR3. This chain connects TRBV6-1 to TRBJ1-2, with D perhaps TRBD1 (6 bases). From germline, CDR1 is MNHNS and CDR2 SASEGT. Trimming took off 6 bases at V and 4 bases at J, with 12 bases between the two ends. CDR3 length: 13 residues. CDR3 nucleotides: TGTGCCAGCAGCCTACAGGGTTCCTATGGCTACACCTTC. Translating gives CASSLQGSYGYTF.

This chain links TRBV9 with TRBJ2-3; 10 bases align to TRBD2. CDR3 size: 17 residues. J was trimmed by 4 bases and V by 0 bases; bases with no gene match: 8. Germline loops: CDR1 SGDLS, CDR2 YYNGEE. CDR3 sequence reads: CASSVESGRASADTQYF. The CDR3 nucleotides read TGTGCCAGCAGCGTAGAAAGCGGGAGGGCCTCTGCAGATACGCAGTATTTT.

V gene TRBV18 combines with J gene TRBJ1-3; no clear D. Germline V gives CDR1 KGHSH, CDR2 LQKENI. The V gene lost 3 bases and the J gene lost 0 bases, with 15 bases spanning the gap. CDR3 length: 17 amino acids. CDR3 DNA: TGTGCCAGCTCACCTAGTACCACAGCCGGCTCTGGAAACACCATATATTTT. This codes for CASSPSTTAGSGNTIYF.

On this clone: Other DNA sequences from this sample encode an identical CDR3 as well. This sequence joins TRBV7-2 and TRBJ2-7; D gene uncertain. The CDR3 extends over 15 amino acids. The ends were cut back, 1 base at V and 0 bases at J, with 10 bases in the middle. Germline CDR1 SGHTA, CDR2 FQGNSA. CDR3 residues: CASSLVSGSSYEQYF. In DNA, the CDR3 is TGTGCCAGCAGCTTAGTATCGGGCTCCTCCTACGAGCAGTACTTC.

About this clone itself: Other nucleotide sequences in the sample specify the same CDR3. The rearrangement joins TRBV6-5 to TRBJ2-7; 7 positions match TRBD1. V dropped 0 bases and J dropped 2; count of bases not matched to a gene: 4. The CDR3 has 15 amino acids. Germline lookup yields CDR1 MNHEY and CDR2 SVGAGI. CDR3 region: CASSYSRGGTYEQYF. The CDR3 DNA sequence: TGTGCCAGCAGTTACTCGAGAGGGGGCACCTACGAGCAGTACTTC.

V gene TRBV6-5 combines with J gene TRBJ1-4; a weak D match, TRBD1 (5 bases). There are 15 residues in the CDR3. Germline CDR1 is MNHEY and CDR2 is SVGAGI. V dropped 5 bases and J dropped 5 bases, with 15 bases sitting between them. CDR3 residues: CASSRDFTGNEKLFF. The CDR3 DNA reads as TGTGCCAGCAGTAGGGACTTTACGGGGAATGAAAAACTGTTTTTT.

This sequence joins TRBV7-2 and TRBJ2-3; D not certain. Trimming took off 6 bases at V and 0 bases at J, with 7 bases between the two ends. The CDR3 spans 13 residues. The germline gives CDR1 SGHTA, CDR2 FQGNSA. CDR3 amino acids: CASRMGSTDTQYF. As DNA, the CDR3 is TGTGCCAGCAGAATGGGGAGCACAGATACGCAGTATTTT.

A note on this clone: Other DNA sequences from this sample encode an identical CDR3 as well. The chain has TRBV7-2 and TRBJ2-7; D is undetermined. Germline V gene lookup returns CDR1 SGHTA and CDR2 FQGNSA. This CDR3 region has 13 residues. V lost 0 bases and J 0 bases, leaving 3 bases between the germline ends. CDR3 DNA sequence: TGTGCCAGCAGCTTAGCAGTCTCCTACGAGCAGTACTTC. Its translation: CASSLAVSYEQYF.

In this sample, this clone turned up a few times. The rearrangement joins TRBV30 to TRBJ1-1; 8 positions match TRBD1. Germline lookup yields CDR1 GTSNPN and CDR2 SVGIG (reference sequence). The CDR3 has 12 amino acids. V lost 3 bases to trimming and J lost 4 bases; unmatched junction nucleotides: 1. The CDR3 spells CAWSRGLTEAFF. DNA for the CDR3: TGTGCCTGGAGCAGGGGGCTCACTGAAGCTTTCTTT.

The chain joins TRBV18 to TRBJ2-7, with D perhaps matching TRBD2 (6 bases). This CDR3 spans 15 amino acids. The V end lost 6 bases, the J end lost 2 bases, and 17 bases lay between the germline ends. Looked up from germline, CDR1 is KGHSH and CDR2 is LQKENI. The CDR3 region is CASSPGEVAAYEQYF. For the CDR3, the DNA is TGTGCCAGCTCCCCCGGTGAAGTAGCGGCCTACGAGCAGTACTTC.

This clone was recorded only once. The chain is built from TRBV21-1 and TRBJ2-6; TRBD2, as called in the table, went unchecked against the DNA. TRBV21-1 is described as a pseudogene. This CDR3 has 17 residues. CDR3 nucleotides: TGTGCCAGGTTCCCCCGGGGGGCCTACTCTGGGGCCAACGTCCTGACTTTC. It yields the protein CARFPRGAYSGANVLTF.

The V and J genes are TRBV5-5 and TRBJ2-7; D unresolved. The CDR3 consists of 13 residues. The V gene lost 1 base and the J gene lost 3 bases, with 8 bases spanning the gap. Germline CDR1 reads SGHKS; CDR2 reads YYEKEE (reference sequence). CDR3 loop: CASSLTQLYEQYF. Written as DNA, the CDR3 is TGTGCCAGCAGCTTGACACAGCTCTACGAGCAGTACTTC.

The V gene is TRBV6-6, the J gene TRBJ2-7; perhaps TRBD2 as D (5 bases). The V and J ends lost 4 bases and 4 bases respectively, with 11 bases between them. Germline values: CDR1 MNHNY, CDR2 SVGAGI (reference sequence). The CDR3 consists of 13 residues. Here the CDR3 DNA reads TGTGCCAGCAGTTCCCTGCGGGCTTACGAGCAGTACTTC. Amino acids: CASSSLRAYEQYF.